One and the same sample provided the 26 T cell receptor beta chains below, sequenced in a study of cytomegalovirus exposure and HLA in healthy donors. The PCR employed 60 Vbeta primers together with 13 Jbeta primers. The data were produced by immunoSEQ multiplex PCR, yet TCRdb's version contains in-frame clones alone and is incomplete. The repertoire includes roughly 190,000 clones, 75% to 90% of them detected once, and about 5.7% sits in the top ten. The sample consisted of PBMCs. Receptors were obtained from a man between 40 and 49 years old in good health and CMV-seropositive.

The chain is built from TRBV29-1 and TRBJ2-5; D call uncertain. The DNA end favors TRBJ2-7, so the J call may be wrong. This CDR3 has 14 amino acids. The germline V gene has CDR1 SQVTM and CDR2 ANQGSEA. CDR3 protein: CSVSSGYKRHEQYF. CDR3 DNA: TGCAGCGTTTCGTCCGGGTACAAACGCCACGAGCAGTACTTC.

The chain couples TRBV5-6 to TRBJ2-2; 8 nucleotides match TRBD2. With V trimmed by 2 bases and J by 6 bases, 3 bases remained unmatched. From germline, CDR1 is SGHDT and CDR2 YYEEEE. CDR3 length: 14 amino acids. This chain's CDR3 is CASSFLAGSGELFF. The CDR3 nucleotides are TGTGCCAGCAGCTTCCTAGCGGGTTCCGGGGAGCTGTTTTTT.

The CDR3 is CATSSKGQSSYEQYF. The CDR3 DNA reads TGTGCCACCAGCAGTAAGGGACAAAGCTCCTACGAGCAGTACTTC. The chain combines TRBV15 with TRBJ2-7, with D possibly being TRBD1 (6 bases). Between the trimmed V and J ends, which lost 3 bases and 0 bases, there was a span of 12 bases. CDR1 is LNHNV and CDR2 is YYDKDF in the germline V gene (reference sequence). CDR3 length equals 15 residues.

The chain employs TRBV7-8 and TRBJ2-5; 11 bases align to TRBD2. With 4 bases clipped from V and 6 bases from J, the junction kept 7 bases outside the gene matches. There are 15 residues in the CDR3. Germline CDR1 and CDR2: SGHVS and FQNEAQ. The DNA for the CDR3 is TGTGCCAGCAGCTCCTCCGGGACTAGCGGAAAGACCCAGTACTTC. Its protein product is CASSSSGTSGKTQYF. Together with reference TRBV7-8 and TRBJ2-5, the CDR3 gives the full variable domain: GAGVSQSPRYKVAKRGQDVALRCDPISGHVSLFWYQQALGQGPEFLTYFQNEAQLDKSGLPSDRFFAERPEGSVSTLKIQRTQQEDSAVYLCASSSSGTSGKTQYFGPGTRLLVL.

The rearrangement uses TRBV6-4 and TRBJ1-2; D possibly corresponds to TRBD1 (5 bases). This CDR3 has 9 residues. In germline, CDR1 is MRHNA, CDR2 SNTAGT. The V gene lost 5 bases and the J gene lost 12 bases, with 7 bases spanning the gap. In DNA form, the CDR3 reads TGTGCCAGCAGTCTACAGGACACCTTC. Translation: CASSLQDTF.

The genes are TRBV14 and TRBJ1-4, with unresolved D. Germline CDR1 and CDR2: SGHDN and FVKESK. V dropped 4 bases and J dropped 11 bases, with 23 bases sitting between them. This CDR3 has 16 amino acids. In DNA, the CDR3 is TGTGCCAGCAGCCTGGATTCCTCACGGGGATTAGGGAAACTGTTTTTT. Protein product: CASSLDSSRGLGKLFF.

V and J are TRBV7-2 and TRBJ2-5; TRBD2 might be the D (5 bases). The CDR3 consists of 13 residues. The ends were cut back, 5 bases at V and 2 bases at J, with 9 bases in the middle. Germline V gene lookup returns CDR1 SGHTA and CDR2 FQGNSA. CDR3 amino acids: CASSARGQETQYF. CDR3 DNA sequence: TGTGCCAGCAGCGCCCGGGGACAAGAGACCCAGTACTTC.

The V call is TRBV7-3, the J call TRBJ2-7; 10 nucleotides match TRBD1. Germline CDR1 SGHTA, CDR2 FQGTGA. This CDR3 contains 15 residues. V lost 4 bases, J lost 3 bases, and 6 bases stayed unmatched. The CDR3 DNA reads TGTGCCAGCAGCTCCCGGGGGACAGGGGACTACGAGCAGTACTTC. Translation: CASSSRGTGDYEQYF.

CDR3 amino acids: CASSRTGSVSEAFF. Written as DNA, the CDR3 is TGTGCCAGCAGCAGGACAGGGTCGGTATCTGAAGCTTTCTTT. The chain employs TRBV5-4 and TRBJ1-1; 8 nucleotides align to TRBD1. Germline V CDR1 and CDR2: SGHNT, YYREEE (reference sequence). Trimming cost V 4 bases and J 6 bases; bases outside gene matches: 8. This CDR3 is built from 14 residues.

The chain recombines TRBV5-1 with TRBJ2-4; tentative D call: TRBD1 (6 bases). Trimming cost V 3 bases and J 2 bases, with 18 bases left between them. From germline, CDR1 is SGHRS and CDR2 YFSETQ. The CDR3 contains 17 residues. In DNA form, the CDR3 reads TGCGCCAGCAGCTACCAACAGGGTCGAGGGCCCAAAAACATTCAGTACTTC. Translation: CASSYQQGRGPKNIQYF.

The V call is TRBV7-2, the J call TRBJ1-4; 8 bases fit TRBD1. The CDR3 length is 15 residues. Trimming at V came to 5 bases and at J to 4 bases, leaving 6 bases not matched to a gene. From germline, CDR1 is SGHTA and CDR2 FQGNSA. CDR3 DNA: TGTGCCAGCAGCCCCGACAGGGGACGTAATGAAAAACTGTTTTTT. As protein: CASSPDRGRNEKLFF.

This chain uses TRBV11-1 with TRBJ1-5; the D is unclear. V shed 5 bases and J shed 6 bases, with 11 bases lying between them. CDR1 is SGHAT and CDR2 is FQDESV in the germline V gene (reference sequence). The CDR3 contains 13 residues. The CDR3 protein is CASSPGFSQPQHF. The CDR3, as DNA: TGTGCCAGCAGCCCGGGGTTTAGTCAGCCCCAGCATTTT.

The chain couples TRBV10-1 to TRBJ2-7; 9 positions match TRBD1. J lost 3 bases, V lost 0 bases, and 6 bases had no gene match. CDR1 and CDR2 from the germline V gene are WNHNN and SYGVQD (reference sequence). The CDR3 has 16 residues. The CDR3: CASSESLTGGSYEQYF. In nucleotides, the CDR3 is TGCGCCAGCAGTGAGTCGTTGACAGGGGGAAGCTACGAGCAGTACTTC.

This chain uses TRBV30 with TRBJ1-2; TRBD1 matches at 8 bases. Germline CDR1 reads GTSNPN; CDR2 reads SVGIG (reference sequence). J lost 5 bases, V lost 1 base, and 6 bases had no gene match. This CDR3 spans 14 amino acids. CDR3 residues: CAWSARQGWYGYTF. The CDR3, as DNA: TGTGCCTGGAGTGCCCGACAGGGGTGGTATGGCTACACCTTC.

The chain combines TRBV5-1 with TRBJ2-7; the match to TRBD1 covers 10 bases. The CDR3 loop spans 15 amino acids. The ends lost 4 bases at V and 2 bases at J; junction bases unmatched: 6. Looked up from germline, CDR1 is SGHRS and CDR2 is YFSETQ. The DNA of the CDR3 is TGCGCCAGCAGCCCTGGACAGGGGGTTACCTACGAGCAGTACTTC. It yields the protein CASSPGQGVTYEQYF.

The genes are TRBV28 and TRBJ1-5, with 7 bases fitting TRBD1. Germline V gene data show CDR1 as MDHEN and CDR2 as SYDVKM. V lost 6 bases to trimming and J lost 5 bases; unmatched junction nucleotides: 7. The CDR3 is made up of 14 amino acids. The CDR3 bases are TGTGCCAGCAGCAGGACAGGAGCCCATCAGCCCCAGCATTTT. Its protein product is CASSRTGAHQPQHF.

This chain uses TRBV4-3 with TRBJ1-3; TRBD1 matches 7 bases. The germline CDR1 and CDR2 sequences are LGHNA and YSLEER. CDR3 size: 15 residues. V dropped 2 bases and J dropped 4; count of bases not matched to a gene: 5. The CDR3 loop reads CASSQFAGQGNTIYF. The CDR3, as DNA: TGCGCCAGCAGCCAATTCGCGGGACAGGGAAACACCATATATTTT.

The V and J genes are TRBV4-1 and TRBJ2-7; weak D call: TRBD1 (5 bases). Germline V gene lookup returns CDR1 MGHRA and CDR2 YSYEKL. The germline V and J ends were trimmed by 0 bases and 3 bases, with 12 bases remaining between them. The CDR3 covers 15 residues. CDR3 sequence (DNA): TGCGCCAGCAGCCAAGACAGGGCATCGATCTACGAGCAGTACTTC. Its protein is CASSQDRASIYEQYF.

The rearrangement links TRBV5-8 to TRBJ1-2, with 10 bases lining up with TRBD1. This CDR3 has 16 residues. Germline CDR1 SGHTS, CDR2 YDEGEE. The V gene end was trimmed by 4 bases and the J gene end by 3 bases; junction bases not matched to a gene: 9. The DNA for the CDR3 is TGTGCCAGCAGCATCCCCGGGACAGGGGATGACTATGGCTACACCTTC. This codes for CASSIPGTGDDYGYTF. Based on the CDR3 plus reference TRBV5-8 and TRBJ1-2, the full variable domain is EAGVTQSPTHLIKTRGQQATLRCSPISGHTSVYWYQQALGLGLQFLLWYDEGEERNRGNFPPRFSGRQFPNYSSELNVNALELEDSALYLCASSIPGTGDDYGYTFGSGTRLTVV.

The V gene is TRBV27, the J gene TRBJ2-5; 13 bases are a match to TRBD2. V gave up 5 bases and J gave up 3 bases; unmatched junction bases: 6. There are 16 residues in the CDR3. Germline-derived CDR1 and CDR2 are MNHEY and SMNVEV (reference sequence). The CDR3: CASSPRLAGGEETQYF. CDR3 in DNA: TGTGCCAGCAGTCCCAGACTAGCGGGGGGTGAAGAGACCCAGTACTTC.

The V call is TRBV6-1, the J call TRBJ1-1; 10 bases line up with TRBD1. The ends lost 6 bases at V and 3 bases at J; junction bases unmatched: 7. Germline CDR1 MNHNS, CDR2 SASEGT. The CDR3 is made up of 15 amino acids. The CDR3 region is CASRQGQGRDTEAFF. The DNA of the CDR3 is TGTGCCAGCAGACAGGGACAGGGGCGAGACACTGAAGCTTTCTTT.

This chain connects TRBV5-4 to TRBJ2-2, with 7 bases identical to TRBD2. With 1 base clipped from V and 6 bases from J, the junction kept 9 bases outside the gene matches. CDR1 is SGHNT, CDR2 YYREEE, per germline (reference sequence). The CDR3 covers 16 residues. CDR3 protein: CASSLTPGRAAGELFF. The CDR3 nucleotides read TGTGCCAGCAGCTTGACCCCGGGGAGGGCGGCCGGGGAGCTGTTTTTT.

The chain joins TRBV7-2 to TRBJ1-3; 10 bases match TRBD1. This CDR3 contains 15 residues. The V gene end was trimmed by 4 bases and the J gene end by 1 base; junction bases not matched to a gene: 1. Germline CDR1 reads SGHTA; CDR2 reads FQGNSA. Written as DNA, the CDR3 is TGTGCCAGCAGCTCGGGACAGGGGTCTGGAAACACCATATATTTT. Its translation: CASSSGQGSGNTIYF.

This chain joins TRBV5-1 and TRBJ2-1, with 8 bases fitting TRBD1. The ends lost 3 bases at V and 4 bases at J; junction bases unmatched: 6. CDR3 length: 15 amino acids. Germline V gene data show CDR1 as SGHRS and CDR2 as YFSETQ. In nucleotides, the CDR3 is TGCGCCAGCAGCTATGACAGGGGTCCTTACAATGAGCAGTTCTTC. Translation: CASSYDRGPYNEQFF.

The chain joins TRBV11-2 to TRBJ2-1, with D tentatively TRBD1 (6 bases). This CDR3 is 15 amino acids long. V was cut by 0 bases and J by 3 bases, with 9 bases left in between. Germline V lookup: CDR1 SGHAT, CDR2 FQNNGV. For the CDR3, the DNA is TGTGCCAGCAGCTTAGATTACAGGGACTACAATGAGCAGTTCTTC. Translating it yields CASSLDYRDYNEQFF.

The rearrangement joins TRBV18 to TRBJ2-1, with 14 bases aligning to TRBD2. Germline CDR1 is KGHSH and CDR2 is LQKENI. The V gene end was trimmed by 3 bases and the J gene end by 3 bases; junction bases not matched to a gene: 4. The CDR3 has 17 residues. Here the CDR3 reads CASSPPGLAGGYNEQFF. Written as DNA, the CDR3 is TGTGCCAGCTCACCCCCCGGACTAGCGGGGGGCTACAATGAGCAGTTCTTC. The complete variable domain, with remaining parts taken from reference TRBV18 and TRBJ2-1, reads NAGVMQNPRHLVRRRGQEARLRCSPMKGHSHVYWYRQLPEEGLKFMVYLQKENIIDESGMPKERFSAEFPKEGPSILRIQQVVRGDSAAYFCASSPPGLAGGYNEQFFGPGTRLTVL.